This T cell receptor (beta chain) was identified in a study of T-cell reconstitution after alpha-beta-depleted transplantation in children. TCRbeta library construction was performed incorporating unique molecular identifiers. TCRdb independently ran MiXCR on the PCR reads; one entry per CDR3 protein. Altogether around 480,000 distinct CDR3 sequences are present, roughly 33% being singletons, with the ten largest covering roughly 2.5%. This clonotype was observed a handful of times. CDR3 length: 15 residues. The V gene end was trimmed by 5 bases and the J gene end by 2 bases; junction bases not matched to a gene: 6. CDR1 and CDR2 from the germline V gene are MNHEY and SVGEGT.

This TCR came from a human donor who donated a stem cell graft to a child with aplastic anemia. This rearrangement joins TRBV6-2 or TRBV6-3 to TRBJ1-2; TRBD1 matches at 9 bases. Sample: PBMCs from the stem cell graft donor, taken from the stem cell graft. CDR3 sequence: CASSRRDRENYGYTF. The DNA for the CDR3 is TGTGCCAGCAGTCGCCGGGACAGGGAAAACTATGGCTACACCTTC.